This T cell receptor beta chain was found in a study of T cell responses to AZD1222 COVID-19 vaccine. Looking at the study overall: Some second doses came at about 4 weeks and others at about 12 weeks; these were pooled. Overall study findings and caveats: In all cases, repertoires were sampled only after the peak T cell response. The span of vaccine-associated CD4 TCRs extended across spike, with dominance at 160-218 and 743-854. An increase in Spike-specific TCR breadth and depth was observed after two AZD1222 doses.

Here immunoSEQ multiplex PCR was the method, and the copy in TCRdb shows in-frame clones only, minus some. The sample carries roughly 100,000 clones, around 90% recorded once. Regarding this clone: Antigen: not known.

The sequence was collected from an adult in good health. The sequencing here drew on peripheral blood, taken on day 0 of AZD1222 vaccination.

CDR3 amino acids: CASSLDRWGYGYTF. The CDR3 DNA follows: TGTGCCAGCAGCTTGGATCGGTGGGGCTATGGCTACACCTTC. The chain is built from TRBV5-6 and TRBJ1-2, with D unresolved. The germline V and J ends were trimmed by 0 bases and 4 bases, with 10 bases remaining between them. The CDR3 runs to 14 residues. The germline V gene has CDR1 SGHDT and CDR2 YYEEEE.